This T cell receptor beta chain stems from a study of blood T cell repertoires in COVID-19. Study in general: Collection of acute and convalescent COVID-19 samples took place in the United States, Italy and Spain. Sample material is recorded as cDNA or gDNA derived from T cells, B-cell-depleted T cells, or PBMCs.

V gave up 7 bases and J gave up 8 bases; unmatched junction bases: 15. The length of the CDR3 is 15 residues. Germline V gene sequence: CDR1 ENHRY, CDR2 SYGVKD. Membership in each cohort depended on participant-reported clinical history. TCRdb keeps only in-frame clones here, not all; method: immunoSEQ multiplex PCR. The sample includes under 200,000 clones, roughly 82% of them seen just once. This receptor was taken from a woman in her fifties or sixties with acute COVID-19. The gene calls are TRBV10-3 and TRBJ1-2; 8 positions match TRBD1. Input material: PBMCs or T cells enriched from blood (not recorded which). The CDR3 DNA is TGTGCCATCAACTATGCGGGACAGGCCTGGAGGGGCTACACCTTC. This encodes CAINYAGQAWRGYTF.